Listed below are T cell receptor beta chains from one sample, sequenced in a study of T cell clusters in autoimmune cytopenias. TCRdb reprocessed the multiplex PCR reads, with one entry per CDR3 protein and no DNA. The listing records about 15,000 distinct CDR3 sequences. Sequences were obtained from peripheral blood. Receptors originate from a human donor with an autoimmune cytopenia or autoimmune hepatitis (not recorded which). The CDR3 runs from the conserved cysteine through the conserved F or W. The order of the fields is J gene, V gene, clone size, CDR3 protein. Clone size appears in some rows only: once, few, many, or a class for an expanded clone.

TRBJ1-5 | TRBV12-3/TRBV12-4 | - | CASSLDRSNQPQHF
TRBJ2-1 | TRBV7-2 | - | CASSPFGTDNEQFF
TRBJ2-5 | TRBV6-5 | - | CASSAASGPLGETQYF
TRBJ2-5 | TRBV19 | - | CASSIVGGFETQYF
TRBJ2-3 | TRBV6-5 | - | CASNSGGGTDTQYF
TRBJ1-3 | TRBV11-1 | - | CASSLAGRDGNTIYF
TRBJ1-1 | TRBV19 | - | CASSPDRWNTEAFF
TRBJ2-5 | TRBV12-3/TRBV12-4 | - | CASAGGTGPIQETQYF
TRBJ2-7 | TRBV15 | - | CATSTRQYYEQYF
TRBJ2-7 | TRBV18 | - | CASSATPPTKVEQYF
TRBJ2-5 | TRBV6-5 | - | CASRGGEETQYF
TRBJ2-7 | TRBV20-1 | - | CSARASSYEQYF
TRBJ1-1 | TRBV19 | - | CASRIGERVNTEAFF
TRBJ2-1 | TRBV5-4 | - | CASSLGDYYNEQFF
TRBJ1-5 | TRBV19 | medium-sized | CASSIADRGGQPQHF
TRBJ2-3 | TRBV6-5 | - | CASSYSMPGTGEDTQYF
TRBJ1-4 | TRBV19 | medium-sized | CASSGQGGEKLFF
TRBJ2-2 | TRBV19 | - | CASSLQGVNTGELFF
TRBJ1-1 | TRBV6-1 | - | CASARVFTEAFF
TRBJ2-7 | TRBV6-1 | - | CASSRQSYEQYF
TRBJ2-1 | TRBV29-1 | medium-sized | CSARGQGASYNEQFF
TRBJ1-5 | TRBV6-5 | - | CASSADRATQPQHF
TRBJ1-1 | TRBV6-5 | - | CASSLGRTNTEAFF
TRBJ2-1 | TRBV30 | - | CAWRLAGGNEQFF
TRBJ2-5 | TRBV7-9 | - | CASSSGSGAYNEQCF
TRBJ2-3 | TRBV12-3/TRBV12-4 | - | CASRTTSGSDTQYF
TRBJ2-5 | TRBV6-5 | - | CASSLNPGVLETQYF
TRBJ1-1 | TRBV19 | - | CASSTSVWASSTEAFF
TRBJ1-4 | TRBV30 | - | CAWSVGTANEKLFF
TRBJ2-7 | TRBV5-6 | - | CASSLGAGKSYEQYF
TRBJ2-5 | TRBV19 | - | CASSILGGLEETQYF
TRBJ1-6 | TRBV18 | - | CASSPPNSPLHF
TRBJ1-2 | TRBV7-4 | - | CASSPGRDRASYNYGYTF
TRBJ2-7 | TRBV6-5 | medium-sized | CASSSPGQGTYEQYF
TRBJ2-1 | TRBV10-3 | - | CAISSGQSSYNEQFF
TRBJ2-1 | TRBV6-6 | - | CASSASLTNEQFF
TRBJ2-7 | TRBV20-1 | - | CSASKGRADEQYF
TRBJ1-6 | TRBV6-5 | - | CASSLSQATSPLHF
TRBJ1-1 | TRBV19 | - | CASTRGSMNTEAFF